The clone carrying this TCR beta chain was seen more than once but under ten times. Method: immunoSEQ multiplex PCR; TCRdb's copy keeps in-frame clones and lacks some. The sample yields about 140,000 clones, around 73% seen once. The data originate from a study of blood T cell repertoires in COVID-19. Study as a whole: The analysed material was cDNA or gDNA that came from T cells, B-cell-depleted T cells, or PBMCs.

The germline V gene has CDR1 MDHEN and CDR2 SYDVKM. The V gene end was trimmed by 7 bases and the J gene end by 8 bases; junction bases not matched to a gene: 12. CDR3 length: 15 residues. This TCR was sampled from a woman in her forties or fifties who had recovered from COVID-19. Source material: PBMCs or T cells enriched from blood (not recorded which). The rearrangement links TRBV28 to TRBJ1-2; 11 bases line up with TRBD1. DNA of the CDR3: TGTGCCAGCACCTCAGGCGGACAGGGGGCCGGGGGCTACACCTTC. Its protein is CASTSGGQGAGGYTF.